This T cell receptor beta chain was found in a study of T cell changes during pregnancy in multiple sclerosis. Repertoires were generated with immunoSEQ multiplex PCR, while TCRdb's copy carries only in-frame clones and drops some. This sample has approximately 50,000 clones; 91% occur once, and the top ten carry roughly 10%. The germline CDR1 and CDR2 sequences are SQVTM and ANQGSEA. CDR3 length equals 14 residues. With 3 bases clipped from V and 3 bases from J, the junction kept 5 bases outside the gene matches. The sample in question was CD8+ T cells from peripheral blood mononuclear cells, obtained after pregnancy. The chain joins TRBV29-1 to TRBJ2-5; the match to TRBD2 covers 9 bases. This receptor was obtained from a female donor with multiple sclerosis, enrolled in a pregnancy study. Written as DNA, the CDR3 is TGCAGCGTTGACGGTAGCGGGGGAAAAGAGACCCAGTACTTC. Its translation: CSVDGSGGKETQYF.